This section outlines one T cell receptor (beta chain) sequence together with its context. The antigen it recognizes is unknown. Base qualities were left out, and no much larger clone turns up one base away. The data derive from a study of OX40 agonist ivuxolimab in advanced cancers. For the study in its entirety: Ivuxolimab was an agonistic, fully human IgG2 monoclonal antibody directed against OX40 (CD134), a costimulatory receptor. Partial responses were achieved by three dose-escalation patients, of whom one had hepatocellular carcinoma and two had cutaneous melanoma. The purpose of peripheral TCRbeta sequencing was to test whether ivuxolimab changed TCR sequence diversity and led to clonal T-cell expansion. Prior anti-PD-1, anti-PD-L1 or anti-CTLA-4 therapy was permitted, and about 40% of dose-escalation patients had received checkpoint inhibitors. The monotherapy dose-escalation portion (N of about 47 patients) of the phase I ivuxolimab trial is reported in the paper. In the dose-escalation cohort, 65% to 85% of patients were male, and the mean age was around 65 years with a range of 23 to 79. Intravenous ivuxolimab was administered to patients every 2 weeks at six dose levels: 0.01, 0.1, 0.3, 1.5, 3 and 10 mg/kg. Among the approximately 50 dose-escalation patients, approximately 20 had hepatocellular carcinoma, around 15 melanoma, 9 renal cell carcinoma and 9 head and neck cancer. What the authors observed across the whole study: In partial responders in the 0.1-3.0 mg/kg groups, normalized peripheral clonal expansion was found to be among the lowest, especially among CD8+ T cells. Clonal expansion of both CD4+ and CD8+ blood T cells was observed from baseline to week 6 at doses 0.1 to 3.0 mg/kg. After ivuxolimab, CD8+ T cells had more expanded clones than CD4+ T cells on average. Which antigens the clonally expanded peripheral T cells were specific for was not determined. Low levels of normalized T-cell clonal expansion were also seen in some nonresponding patients.

V loses 6 bases, J loses 0 bases, and the germline ends lie 21 bases apart. From its cysteine to its phenylalanine, the CDR3 spans 18 amino acids. Only the CDR3 DNA is retained, 54 bases long and in frame from the first base. CDR1 and CDR2 (LNHDA, SQIVND) derive from the germline V gene (reference sequence). Patients with a history of autoimmune disease or receiving systemic immunosuppression were excluded from the trial. Peripheral blood for TCR sequencing was collected from all dose cohorts at baseline, on cycle 4 day 1, and on cycle 7 day 1. Samples were obtained from an open-label, multicenter, first-in-human phase I dose-escalation trial of ivuxolimab. The trial enrolled adults with locally advanced or metastatic head and neck squamous cell, hepatocellular, melanoma or renal cell carcinoma. Before TCR sequencing, CD4+ T cells and CD8+ T cells from peripheral blood were sorted into separate populations.

Genomic DNA was extracted from sorted cells for sequencing of the TCRbeta CDR3 region. TCRbeta CDR3 regions were sequenced using the immunoSEQ Assay. TCRdb obtained this table from immuneACCESS and retained in-frame rearrangements with V and J assigned. These tables miss some clones; where compared with another copy, unresolved V genes account for less than half of the shortfall, and the remainder is unexplained. The sample has approximately 94,000 clones on record, under 90% of them singletons. About 1.1% of the sample lies in the top ten. The chain is made from TRBV19 and TRBJ2-1; perhaps TRBD1 is the D gene, with 7 bases matching. This TCR was sampled from an adult with an advanced solid tumor such as melanoma, head and neck, liver or kidney cancer. The sequencing used CD4+ or CD8+ T cells sorted from blood, collected in a trial of the OX40 agonist ivuxolimab. Here the CDR3 is given as CASSSQQGGQSSYNEQFF. The DNA is TGTGCCAGTAGCTCCCAGCAGGGGGGCCAGAGCTCCTACAATGAGCAGTTCTTC.